The TCR beta chain under discussion was sequenced for a study of identifying expanded T cells in peripheral blood. Produced via immunoSEQ multiplex PCR; TCRdb's table is partial and in-frame only. Of some 96,000 clones in the sample, around 90% are singletons; the top ten hold more than 5.5%. Points from the study as a whole: Clone count variance between roughly 2-week samples rose with total template count. Over about two and four weeks, about 17 and 20 clones changed, versus approximately 1.1 between replicates.

Comment on this clone: Its antigen remains unknown.

The CDR3 covers 15 residues. Trimming stripped 0 bases from V and 2 bases from J, with 8 bases between. Germline CDR1 reads MNHEY; CDR2 reads SVGAGI. The chain joins TRBV6-5 to TRBJ1-5; TRBD1 is a possible D gene (6 bases). The receptor comes from a person aged 18-70 years in good health. The sequencing input was blood. In nucleotides, the CDR3 is TGTGCCAGCAGTTACTCGAACAGGGGCAATCAGCCCCAGCATTTT. It encodes CASSYSNRGNQPQHF.